Listed below are T cell receptor beta chains from one sample, sequenced in a study of shared clonotypes between healthy human individuals. Clones were read by immunoSEQ multiplex PCR, and TCRdb kept only the in-frame ones, dropping some. The repertoire holds approximately 2.5 million clones, with approximately 94% as singletons. What was sequenced was naive CD4+ T cells from PBMCs. These receptors were taken from a man in his late teens or twenties in good health. Some clones in this sample may be carry-over from other donors' samples. CDR3s include the opening cysteine and the closing phenylalanine or tryptophan. D genes are given only for firm matches. Expanded clones are given a class, and other clones once, few, many or no size at all.

v_gene,abundance,j_gene,d_gene,CDR3nt,CDR3aa
TRBV7-2,once,TRBJ1-4,.,TGTGCCAGCAGCCTATTACGGAATGAAAAACTGTTTTTT,CASSLLRNEKLFF
TRBV12-5,.,TRBJ2-3,.,TGTGCTAGTGGTTTGACCGGCACAGATACGCAGTATTTT,CASGLTGTDTQYF
TRBV5-4,.,TRBJ1-5,.,TGTGCCAGCAGCTTGAATCCTGGTCAGCCCCAGCATTTT,CASSLNPGQPQHF
TRBV6-1,.,TRBJ1-4,.,TGTGCCAGCAGTGTCACATCGGGGGGTGCAACTAATGAAAAACTGTTTTTT,CASSVTSGGATNEKLFF
TRBV5-6,.,TRBJ1-2,.,TGTGCCAGCAGCCCGGCGGGTGCAGGGTTTAGTAGCTACACCTTC,CASSPAGAGFSSYTF
TRBV5-4,.,TRBJ2-1,TRBD2,TGTGCCAGCAGCTTGGGACTAGCGGGAGCCAATGAGCAGTTCTTC,CASSLGLAGANEQFF
TRBV25-1,.,TRBJ1-1,.,TGTGCCAGCAGTGAAAGGTCCCTCATGAACACTGAAGCTTTCTTT,CASSERSLMNTEAFF
TRBV6-1,.,TRBJ2-7,.,TGTGCCAGCAGGAGGGGGGTTCTTGTCCCCTACGAGCAGTACTTC,CASRRGVLVPYEQYF
TRBV28,.,TRBJ2-7,TRBD1,TGTGCCAGCAGTTCCGGACAGGGTACGTACGAGCAGTACTTC,CASSSGQGTYEQYF
TRBV18,.,TRBJ2-1,.,TGTGCCAGCTCACCGCTACAGACCGAGGAGACTGAGCAGTTCTTC,CASSPLQTEETEQFF